This entry describes one TCR beta chain. The entry originates in a study of blood T cell repertoires in COVID-19. Using immunoSEQ multiplex PCR, the repertoire was profiled, and TCRdb retains in-frame clones only, with some absent. The table includes approximately 400,000 clones, around 88% detected once. The CDR3 extends over 14 amino acids. The germline CDR1 and CDR2 sequences are SGHRS and YFSETQ. V was pared by 1 base and J by 0 bases, with 5 bases between. The sample taken for sequencing was peripheral blood. This sequence was found in a woman aged 50 to 60 with COVID-19, enrolled during active disease. This sequence joins TRBV5-1 and TRBJ2-1, with no clear D. The CDR3 DNA is TGCGCCAGCAGCTTGAGGAGCTCCTACAATGAGCAGTTCTTC. Translating it yields CASSLRSSYNEQFF. The full variable domain, rest sourced from reference TRBV5-1 and TRBJ2-1, is KAGVTQTPRYLIKTRGQQVTLSCSPISGHRSVSWYQQTPGQGLQFLFEYFSETQRNKGNFPGRFSGRQFSNSRSEMNVSTLELGDSALYLCASSLRSSYNEQFFGPGTRLTVL.